The sequence of this T cell receptor (beta chain) was determined in a study of T cell repertoires in cytomegalovirus infection. This clonotype was detected a few times. Its antigen is not identified. A read error may account for a junction end that differs from germline. TCRdb recomputed calls from the reads with MiXCR, one row per CDR3 protein. The sample lists about 900,000 distinct CDR3 sequences, around 30% seen once, with roughly an eighth in the top ten. The length of the CDR3 is 14 residues. Per germline, CDR1 MNHNS and CDR2 SASEGT. This clonotype originated in a human donor in good health (CMV status not recorded). Some clones in this sample may be carry-over from other donors' samples. The sequences come from cultured CD8+ T cells from PBMCs, collected from culture after CMV antigen stimulation. This chain uses TRBV6-1 with TRBJ2-1; 7 nucleotides line up with TRBD1. The CDR3 sequence is CASREGGPYNEQFF. The CDR3 DNA sequence: TGTGCCAGCAGAGAAGGGGGCCCCTACAATGAGCAGTTCTTC.